This T cell receptor beta chain was identified in a study of blood T cell repertoires in COVID-19. Background on the study: Sample material is recorded as cDNA or gDNA derived from T cells, B-cell-depleted T cells, or PBMCs.

The V gene's germline CDR1 is KGHSH and CDR2 LQKENI. The CDR3 runs 15 residues. Trimming removed 0 bases at V and 2 bases at J, with 10 bases between. Methods used by the authors: Amplification from reference gene primers served as the basis for estimated nucleated cell counts. Repertoires were generated with immunoSEQ multiplex PCR, while TCRdb's copy carries only in-frame clones and drops some. The V and J calls and clone size are taken from that table; D and trimming were inferred from the DNA. The table lists under 150,000 clones, 75% to 90% of them singletons, with about 2.5% in the top ten. The genes are TRBV18 and TRBJ2-5; no definite D call. The source material was peripheral blood. This TCR was recovered from a man aged 45 to 65 with active COVID-19. The chain's CDR3 is CASSPPLGRQETQYF. CDR3 coding DNA: TGTGCCAGCTCACCACCCCTGGGCAGACAAGAGACCCAGTACTTC.